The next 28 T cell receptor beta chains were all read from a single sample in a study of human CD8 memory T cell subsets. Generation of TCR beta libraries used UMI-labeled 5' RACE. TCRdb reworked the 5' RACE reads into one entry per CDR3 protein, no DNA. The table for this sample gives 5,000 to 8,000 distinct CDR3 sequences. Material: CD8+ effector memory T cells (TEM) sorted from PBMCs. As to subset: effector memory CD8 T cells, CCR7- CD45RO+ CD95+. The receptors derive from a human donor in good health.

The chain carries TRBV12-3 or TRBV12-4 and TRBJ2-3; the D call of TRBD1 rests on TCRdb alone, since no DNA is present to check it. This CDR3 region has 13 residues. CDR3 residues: CASSFGHTDTQYF.

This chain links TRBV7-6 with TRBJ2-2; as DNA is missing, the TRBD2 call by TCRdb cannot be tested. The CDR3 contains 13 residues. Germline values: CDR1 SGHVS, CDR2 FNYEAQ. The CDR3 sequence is CASRPADGGELFF.

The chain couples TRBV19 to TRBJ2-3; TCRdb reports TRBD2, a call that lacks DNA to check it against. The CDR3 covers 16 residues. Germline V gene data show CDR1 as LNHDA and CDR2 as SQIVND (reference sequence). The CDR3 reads CASSIGTSGATDTQYF.

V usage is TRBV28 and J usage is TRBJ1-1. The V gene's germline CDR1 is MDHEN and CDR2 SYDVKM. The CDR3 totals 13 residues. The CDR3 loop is CASSFKTGTEAFF.

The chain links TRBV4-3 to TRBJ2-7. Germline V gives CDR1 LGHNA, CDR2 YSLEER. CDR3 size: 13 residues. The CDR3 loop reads CASSQESSYEQYF.

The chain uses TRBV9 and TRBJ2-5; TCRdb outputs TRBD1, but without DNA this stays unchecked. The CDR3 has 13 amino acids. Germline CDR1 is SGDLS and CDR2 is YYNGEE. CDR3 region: CASSVDEGETQYF.

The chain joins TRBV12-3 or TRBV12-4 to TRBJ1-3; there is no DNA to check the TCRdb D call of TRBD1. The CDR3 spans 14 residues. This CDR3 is CASSSTGGGNTIYF.

The CDR3 loop reads CASSWILGGGELFF. The chain uses TRBV28 and TRBJ2-2; TCRdb indicates TRBD1, and absent DNA this call remains unverified. The CDR3 contains 14 residues. CDR1 is MDHEN and CDR2 is SYDVKM in the germline V gene.

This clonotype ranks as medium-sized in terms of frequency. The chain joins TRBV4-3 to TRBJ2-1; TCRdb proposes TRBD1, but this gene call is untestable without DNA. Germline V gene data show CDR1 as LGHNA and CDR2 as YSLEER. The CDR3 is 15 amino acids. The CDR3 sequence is CASSLTGVTFDEQFF.

CDR3 sequence reads: CASSQWTGSNTEAFF. This chain joins TRBV4-3 and TRBJ1-1; there is no DNA to check the TCRdb D call of TRBD1. Per germline, CDR1 LGHNA and CDR2 YSLEER. The CDR3 length is 15 residues.

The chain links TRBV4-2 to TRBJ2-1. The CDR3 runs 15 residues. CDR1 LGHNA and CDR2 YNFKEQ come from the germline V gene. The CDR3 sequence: CASSQSTSSYNEQFF.

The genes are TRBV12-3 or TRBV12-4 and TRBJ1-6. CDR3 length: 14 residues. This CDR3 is CASSPGGLNSPLHF.

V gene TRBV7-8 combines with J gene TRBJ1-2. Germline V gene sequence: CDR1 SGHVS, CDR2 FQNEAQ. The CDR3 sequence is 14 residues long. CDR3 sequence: CASSPDPGLYGYTF. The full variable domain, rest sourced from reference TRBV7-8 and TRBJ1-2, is GAGVSQSPRYKVAKRGQDVALRCDPISGHVSLFWYQQALGQGPEFLTYFQNEAQLDKSGLPSDRFFAERPEGSVSTLKIQRTQQEDSAVYLCASSPDPGLYGYTFGSGTRLTVV.

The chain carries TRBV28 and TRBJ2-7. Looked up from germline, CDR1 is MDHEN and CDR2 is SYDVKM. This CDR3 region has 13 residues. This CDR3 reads CASSLIGTYEQYF.

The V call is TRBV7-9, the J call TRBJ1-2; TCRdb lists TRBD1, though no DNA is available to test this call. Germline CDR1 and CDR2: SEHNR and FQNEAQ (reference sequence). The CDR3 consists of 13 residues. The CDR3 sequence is CASRPQTGDGYTF.

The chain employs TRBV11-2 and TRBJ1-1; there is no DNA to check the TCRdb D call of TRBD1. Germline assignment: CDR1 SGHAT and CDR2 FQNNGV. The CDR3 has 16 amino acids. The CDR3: CASSLAVTGRRTEAFF. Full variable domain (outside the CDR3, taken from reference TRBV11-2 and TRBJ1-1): EAGVAQSPRYKIIEKRQSVAFWCNPISGHATLYWYQQILGQGPKLLIQFQNNGVVDDSQLPKDRFSAERLKGVDSTLKIQPAKLEDSAVYLCASSLAVTGRRTEAFFGQGTRLTVV.

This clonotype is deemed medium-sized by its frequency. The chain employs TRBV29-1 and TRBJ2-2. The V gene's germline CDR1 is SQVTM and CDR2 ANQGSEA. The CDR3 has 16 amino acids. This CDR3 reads CSVEDYSVGGAGELFF.

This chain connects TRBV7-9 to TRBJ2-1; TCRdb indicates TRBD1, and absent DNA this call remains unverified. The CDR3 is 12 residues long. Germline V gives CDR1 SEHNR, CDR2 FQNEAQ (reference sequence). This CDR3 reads CASSYGGVEQFF.

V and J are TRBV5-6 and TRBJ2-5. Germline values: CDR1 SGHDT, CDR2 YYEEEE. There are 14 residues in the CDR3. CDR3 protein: CASSSADGQETQYF.

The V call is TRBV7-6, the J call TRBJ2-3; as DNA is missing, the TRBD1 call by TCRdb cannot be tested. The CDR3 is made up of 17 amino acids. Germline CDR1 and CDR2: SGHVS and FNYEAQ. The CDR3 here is CASSPISPGGSSDTQYF.

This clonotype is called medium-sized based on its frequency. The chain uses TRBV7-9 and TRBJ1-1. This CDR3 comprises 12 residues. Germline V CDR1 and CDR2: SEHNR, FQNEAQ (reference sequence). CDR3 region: CASLGHRTEAFF.

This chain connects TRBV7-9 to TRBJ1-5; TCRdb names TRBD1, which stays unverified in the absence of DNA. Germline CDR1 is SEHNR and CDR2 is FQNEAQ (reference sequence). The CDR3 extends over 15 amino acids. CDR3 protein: CASSETGGENQPQHF.

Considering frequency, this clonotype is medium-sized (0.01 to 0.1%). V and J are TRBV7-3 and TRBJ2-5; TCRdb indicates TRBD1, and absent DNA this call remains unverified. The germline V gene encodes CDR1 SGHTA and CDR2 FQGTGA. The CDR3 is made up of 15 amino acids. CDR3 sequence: CASSLIGSRGETQYF.

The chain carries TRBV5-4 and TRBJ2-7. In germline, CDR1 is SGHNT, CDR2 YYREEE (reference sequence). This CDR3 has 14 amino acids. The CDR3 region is CASSLEGASYDQYF. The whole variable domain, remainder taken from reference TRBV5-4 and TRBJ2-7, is ETGVTQSPTHLIKTRGQQVTLRCSSQSGHNTVSWYQQALGQGPQFIFQYYREEENGRGNFPPRFSGLQFPNYSSELNVNALELDDSALYLCASSLEGASYDQYFGPGTRLTVT.

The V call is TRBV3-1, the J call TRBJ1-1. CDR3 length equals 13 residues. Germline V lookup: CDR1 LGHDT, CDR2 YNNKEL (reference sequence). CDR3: CASSQVGSTEAFF. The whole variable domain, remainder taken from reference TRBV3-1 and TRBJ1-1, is DTAVSQTPKYLVTQMGNDKSIKCEQNLGHDTMYWYKQDSKKFLKIMFSYNNKELIINETVPNRFSPKSPDKAHLNLHINSLELGDSAVYFCASSQVGSTEAFFGQGTRLTVV.

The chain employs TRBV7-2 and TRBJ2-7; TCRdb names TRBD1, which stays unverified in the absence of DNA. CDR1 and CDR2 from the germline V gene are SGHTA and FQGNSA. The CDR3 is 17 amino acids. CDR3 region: CASSPTSTGGASYEQYF.

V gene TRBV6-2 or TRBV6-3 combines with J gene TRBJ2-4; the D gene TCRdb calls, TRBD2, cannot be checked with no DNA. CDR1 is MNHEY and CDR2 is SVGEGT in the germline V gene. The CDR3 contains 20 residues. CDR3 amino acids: CASSYSAGLAGQGTKNIQYF.

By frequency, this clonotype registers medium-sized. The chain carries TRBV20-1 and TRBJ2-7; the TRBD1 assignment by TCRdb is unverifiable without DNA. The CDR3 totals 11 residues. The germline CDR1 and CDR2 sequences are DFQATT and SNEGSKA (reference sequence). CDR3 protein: CSALQGLEQYF.